This paragraph reports one T cell receptor beta chain. What it recognizes is unknown. CD8+ and CD4+ T cells circulating in blood were sequenced for TCR beta. The V end was cut by 4 bases, the J end by 0 bases, with 9 bases between. CDR3 length: 14 amino acids. Germline CDR1 is LGHDT and CDR2 is YNNKEL (reference sequence). These data are taken from a study of CD8 T cells in Susac syndrome. Findings of the study overall: There was no clonal expansion in the CD4+ T cell repertoires of Susac syndrome.

The authors reverse transcribed roughly 0.5 to 1 ug RNA with random hexamers. Amplification of TCR beta CDR3 was carried out by immunoSEQ multiplex PCR, which covered 54 Vbeta and 13 Jbeta segments. TCRdb re-called the immunoSEQ multiplex PCR reads with MiXCR, one entry per CDR3 protein. Here the sample spans about 240,000 distinct CDR3 sequences, almost 97% being singletons. The origin of this receptor is a human donor with Susac syndrome. The source material was CD4+ T cells from PBMCs. This sequence joins TRBV3-1 and TRBJ2-5, with a weak D call TRBD1 (5 bases). The CDR3 bases are TGTGCCAGCAGCCTCCGCAGGGACCAAGAGACCCAGTACTTC. This codes for CASSLRRDQETQYF.